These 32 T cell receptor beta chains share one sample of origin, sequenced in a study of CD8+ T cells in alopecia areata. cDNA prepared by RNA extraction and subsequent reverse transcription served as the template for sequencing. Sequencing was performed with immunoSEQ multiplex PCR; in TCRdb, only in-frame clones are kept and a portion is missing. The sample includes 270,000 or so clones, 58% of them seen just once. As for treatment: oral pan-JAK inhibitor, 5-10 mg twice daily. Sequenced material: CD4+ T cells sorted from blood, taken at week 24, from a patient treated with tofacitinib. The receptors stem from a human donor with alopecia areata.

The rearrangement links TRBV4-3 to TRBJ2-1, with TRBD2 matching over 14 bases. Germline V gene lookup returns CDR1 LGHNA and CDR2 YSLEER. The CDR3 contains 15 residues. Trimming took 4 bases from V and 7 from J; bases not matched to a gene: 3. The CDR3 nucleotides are TGCGCCAGCAGCCGGACTAGCGGGGGGATTAATGAGCAGTTCTTC. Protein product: CASSRTSGGINEQFF.

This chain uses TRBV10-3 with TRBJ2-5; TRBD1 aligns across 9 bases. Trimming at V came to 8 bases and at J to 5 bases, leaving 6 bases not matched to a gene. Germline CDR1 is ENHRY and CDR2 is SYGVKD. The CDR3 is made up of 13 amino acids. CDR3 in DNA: TGTGCCATCGGAAAACAGGGGGCTGAGACCCAGTACTTC. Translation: CAIGKQGAETQYF.

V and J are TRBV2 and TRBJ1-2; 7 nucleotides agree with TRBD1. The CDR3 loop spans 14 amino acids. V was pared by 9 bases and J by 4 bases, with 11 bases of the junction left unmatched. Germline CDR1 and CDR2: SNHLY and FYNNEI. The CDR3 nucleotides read TGTGCCAGTCGCTTCGACAGGGTATTCTATGGCTACACCTTC. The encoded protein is CASRFDRVFYGYTF.

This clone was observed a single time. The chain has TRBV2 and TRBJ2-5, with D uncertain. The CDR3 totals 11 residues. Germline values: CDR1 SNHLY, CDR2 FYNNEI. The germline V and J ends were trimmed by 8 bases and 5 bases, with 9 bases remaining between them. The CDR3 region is CASRKVETQYF. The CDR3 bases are TGTGCCAGCCGGAAAGTGGAGACCCAGTACTTC.

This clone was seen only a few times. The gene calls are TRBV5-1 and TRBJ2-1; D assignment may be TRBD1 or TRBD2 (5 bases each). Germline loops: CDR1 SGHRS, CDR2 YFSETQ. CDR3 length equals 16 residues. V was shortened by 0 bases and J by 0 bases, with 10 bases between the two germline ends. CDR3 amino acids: CASSLEGDGSYNEQFF. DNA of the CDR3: TGCGCCAGCAGCTTGGAAGGGGACGGCTCCTACAATGAGCAGTTCTTC.

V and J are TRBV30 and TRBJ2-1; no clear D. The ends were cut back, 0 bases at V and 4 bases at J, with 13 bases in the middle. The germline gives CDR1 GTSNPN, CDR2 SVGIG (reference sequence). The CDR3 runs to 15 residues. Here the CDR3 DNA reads TGTGCCTGGAGTGTATATTTAGCCCCTTACAATGAGCAGTTCTTC. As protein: CAWSVYLAPYNEQFF.

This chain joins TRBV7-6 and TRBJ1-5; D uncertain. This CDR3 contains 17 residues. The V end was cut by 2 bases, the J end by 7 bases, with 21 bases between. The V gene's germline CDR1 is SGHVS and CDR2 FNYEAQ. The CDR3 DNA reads TGTGCCAGCAGCTTATCAACCGGGCTAGGGCTTAGACAGCCCCAGCATTTT. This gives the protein CASSLSTGLGLRQPQHF.

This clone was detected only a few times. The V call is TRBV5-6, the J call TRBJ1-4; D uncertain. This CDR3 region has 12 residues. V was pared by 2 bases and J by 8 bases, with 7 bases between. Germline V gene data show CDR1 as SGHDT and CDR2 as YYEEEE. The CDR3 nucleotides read TGTGCCAGCAGCTTTAGTATCGAAAAACTGTTTTTT. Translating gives CASSFSIEKLFF.

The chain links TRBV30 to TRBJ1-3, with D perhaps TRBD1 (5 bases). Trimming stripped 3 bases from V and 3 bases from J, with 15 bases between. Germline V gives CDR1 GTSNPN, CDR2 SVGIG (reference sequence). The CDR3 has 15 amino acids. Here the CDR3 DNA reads TGTGCCTGGAGCCTGGTGGGGGTCTTTGGAAACACCATATATTTT. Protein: CAWSLVGVFGNTIYF.

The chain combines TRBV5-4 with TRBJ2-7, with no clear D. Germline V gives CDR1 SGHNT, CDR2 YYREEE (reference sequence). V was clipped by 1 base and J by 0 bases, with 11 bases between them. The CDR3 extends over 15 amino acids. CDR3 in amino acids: CASSLSTTFSYEQYF. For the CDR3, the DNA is TGTGCCAGCAGCTTGTCTACTACCTTCTCCTACGAGCAGTACTTC.

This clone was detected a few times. DNA of the CDR3: TGCAGCGCAAGTCCCGGGACTTGGAACACTGAAGCTTTCTTT. Amino acids: CSASPGTWNTEAFF. The chain uses TRBV29-1 and TRBJ1-1; D is perhaps TRBD1 (5 bases). The germline V gene has CDR1 SQVTM and CDR2 ANQGSEA. The CDR3 runs to 14 residues. The ends were cut back, 7 bases at V and 1 base at J, with 16 bases in the middle.

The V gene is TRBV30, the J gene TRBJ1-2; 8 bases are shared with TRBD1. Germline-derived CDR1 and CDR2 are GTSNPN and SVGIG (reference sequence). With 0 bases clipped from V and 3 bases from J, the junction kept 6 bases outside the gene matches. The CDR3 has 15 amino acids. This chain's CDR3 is CAWSVGAGGDYGYTF. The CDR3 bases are TGTGCCTGGAGTGTAGGGGCAGGGGGCGACTATGGCTACACCTTC. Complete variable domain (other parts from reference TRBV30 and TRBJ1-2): SQTIHQWPATLVQPVGSPLSLECTVEGTSNPNLYWYRQAAGRGLQLLFYSVGIGQISSEVPQNLSASRPQDRQFILSSKKLLLSDSGFYLCAWSVGAGGDYGYTFGSGTRLTVV.

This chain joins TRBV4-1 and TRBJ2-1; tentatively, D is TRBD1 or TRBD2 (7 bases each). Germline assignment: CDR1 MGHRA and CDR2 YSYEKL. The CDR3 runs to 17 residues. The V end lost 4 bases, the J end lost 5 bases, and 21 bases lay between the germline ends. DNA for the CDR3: TGCGCCAGCAGCCCCGAGGGGAGGGGGCCGAACAACAATGAGCAGTTCTTC. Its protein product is CASSPEGRGPNNNEQFF.

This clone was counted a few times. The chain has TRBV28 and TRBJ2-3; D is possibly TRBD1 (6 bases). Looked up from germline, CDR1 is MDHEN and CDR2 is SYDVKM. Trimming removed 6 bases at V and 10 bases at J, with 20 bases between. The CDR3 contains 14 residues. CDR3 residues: CASSPPDRFAAQYF. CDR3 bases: TGTGCCAGCAGCCCACCCGACAGGTTTGCGGCGCAGTATTTT.

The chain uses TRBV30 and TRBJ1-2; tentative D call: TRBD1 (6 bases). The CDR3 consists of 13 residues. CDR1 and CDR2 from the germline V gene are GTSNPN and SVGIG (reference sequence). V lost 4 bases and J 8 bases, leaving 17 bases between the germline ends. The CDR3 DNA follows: TGTGCCTGGATCAAGTGGGGGCCAGGAGGCTACACCTTC. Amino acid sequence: CAWIKWGPGGYTF. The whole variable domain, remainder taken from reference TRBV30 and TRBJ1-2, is SQTIHQWPATLVQPVGSPLSLECTVEGTSNPNLYWYRQAAGRGLQLLFYSVGIGQISSEVPQNLSASRPQDRQFILSSKKLLLSDSGFYLCAWIKWGPGGYTFGSGTRLTVV.

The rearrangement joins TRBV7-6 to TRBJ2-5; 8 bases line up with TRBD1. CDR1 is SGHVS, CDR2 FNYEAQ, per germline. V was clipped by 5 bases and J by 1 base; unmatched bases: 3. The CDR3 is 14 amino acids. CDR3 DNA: TGTGCCAGCAGCCGAGGACAGGGCCAAGAGACCCAGTACTTC. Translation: CASSRGQGQETQYF. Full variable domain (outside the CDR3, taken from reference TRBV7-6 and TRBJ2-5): GAGVSQSPRYKVTKRGQDVALRCDPISGHVSLYWYRQALGQGPEFLTYFNYEAQQDKSGLPNDRFSAERPEGSISTLTIQRTEQRDSAMYRCASSRGQGQETQYFGPGTRLLVL.

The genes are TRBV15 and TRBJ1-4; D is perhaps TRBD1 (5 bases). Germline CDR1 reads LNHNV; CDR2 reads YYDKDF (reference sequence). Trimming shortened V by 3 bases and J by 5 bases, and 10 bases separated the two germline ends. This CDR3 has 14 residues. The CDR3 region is CATSRTAENEKLFF. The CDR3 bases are TGTGCCACCAGCAGGACAGCGGAAAATGAAAAACTGTTTTTT.

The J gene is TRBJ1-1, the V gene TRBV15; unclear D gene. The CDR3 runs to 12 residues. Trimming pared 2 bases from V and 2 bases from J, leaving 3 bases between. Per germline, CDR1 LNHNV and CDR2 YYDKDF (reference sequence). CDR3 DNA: TGTGCCACCAGCAGAACCAACACTGAAGCTTTCTTT. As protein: CATSRTNTEAFF.

The CDR3 bases are TGCGCCAGCAGCGCGGAACGCATGAACACTGAAGCTTTCTTT. This codes for CASSAERMNTEAFF. The genes are TRBV5-1 and TRBJ1-1; no clear D gene. V was pared by 4 bases and J by 0 bases, with 10 bases between. This CDR3 comprises 14 residues. Germline values: CDR1 SGHRS, CDR2 YFSETQ. Variable domain in full (rest from reference TRBV5-1 and TRBJ1-1): KAGVTQTPRYLIKTRGQQVTLSCSPISGHRSVSWYQQTPGQGLQFLFEYFSETQRNKGNFPGRFSGRQFSNSRSEMNVSTLELGDSALYLCASSAERMNTEAFFGQGTRLTVV.

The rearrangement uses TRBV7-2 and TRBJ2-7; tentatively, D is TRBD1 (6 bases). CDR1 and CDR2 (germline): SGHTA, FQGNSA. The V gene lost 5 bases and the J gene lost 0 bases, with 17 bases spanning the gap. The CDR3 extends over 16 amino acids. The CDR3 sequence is CASSDRFWASSYEQYF. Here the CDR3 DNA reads TGTGCCAGCAGCGACAGGTTTTGGGCCAGCTCCTACGAGCAGTACTTC. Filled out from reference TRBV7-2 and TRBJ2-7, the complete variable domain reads GAGVSQSPSNKVTEKGKDVELRCDPISGHTALYWYRQSLGQGLEFLIYFQGNSAPDKSGLPSDRFSAERTGGSVSTLTIQRTQQEDSAVYLCASSDRFWASSYEQYFGPGTRLTVT.

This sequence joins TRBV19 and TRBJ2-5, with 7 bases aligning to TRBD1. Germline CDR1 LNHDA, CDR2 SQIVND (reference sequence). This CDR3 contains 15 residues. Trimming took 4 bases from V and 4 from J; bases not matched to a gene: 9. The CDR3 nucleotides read TGTGCCAGTAGTAACTCCGGGACAGTAGGAGAGACCCAGTACTTC. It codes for CASSNSGTVGETQYF. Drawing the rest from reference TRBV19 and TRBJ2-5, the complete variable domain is DGGITQSPKYLFRKEGQNVTLSCEQNLNHDAMYWYRQDPGQGLRLIYYSQIVNDFQKGDIAEGYSVSREKKESFPLTVTSAQKNPTAFYLCASSNSGTVGETQYFGPGTRLLVL.

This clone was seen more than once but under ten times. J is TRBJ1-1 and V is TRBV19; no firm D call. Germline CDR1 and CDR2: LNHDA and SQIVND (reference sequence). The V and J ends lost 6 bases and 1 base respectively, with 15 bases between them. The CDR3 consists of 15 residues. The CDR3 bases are TGTGCCAGTAGGGGAGGACCATTTCAGAACACTGAAGCTTTCTTT. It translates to CASRGGPFQNTEAFF. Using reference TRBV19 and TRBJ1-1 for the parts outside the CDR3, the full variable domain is DGGITQSPKYLFRKEGQNVTLSCEQNLNHDAMYWYRQDPGQGLRLIYYSQIVNDFQKGDIAEGYSVSREKKESFPLTVTSAQKNPTAFYLCASRGGPFQNTEAFFGQGTRLTVV.

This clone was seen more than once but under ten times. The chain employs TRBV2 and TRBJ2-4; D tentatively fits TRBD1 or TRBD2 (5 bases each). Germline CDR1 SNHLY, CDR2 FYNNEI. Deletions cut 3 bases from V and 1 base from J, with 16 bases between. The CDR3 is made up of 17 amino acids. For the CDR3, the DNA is TGTGCCAGCAGTGACGTCGACAGCCGGGGTGCCAAAAACATTCAGTACTTC. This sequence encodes CASSDVDSRGAKNIQYF.

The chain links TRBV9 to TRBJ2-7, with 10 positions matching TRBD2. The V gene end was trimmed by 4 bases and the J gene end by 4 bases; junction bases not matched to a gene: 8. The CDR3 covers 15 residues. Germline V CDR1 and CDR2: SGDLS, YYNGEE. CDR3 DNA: TGTGCCAGCAGCCTAACCGGGACTAGCGTATACGAGCAGTACTTC. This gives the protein CASSLTGTSVYEQYF.

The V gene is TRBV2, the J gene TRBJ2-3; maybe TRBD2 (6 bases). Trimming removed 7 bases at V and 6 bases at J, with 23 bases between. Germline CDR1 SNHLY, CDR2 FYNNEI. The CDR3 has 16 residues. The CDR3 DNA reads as TGTGCCAGCAAGGACCCACTAGCTCTTCGGGGGGATACGCAGTATTTT. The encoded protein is CASKDPLALRGDTQYF. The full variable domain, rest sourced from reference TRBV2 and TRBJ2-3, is EPEVTQTPSHQVTQMGQEVILRCVPISNHLYFYWYRQILGQKVEFLVSFYNNEISEKSEIFDDQFSVERPDGSNFTLKIRSTKLEDSAMYFCASKDPLALRGDTQYFGPGTRLTVL.

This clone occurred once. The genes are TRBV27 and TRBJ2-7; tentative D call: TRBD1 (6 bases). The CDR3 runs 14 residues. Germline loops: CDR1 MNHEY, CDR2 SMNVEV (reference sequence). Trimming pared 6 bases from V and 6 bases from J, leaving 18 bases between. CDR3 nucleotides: TGTGCCAGCAGGGCTGCCGCACAGGGTGGCGAGCAGTACTTC. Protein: CASRAAAQGGEQYF.

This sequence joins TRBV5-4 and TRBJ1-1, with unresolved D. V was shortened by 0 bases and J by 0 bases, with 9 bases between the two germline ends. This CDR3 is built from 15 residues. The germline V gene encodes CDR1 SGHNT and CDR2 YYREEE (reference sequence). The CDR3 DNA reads TGTGCCAGCAGCTTGGCCGCAGGCGTGAACACTGAAGCTTTCTTT. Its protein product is CASSLAAGVNTEAFF.

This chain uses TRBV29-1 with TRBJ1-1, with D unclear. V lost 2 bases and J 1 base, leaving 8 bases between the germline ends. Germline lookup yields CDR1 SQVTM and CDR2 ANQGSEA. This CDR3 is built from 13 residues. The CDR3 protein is CSVETRSNTEAFF. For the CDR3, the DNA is TGCAGCGTTGAAACACGATCGAACACTGAAGCTTTCTTT.

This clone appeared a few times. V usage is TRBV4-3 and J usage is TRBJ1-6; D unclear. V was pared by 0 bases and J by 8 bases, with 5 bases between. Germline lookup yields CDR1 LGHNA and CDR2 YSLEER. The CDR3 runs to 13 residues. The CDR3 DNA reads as TGCGCCAGCAGCCAAGAAAGGGATTCACCCCTCCACTTT. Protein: CASSQERDSPLHF.

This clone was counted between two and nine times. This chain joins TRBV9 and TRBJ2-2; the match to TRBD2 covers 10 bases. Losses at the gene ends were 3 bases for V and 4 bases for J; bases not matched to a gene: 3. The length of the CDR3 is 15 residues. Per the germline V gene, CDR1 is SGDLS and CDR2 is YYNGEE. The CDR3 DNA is TGTGCCAGCAGCGCAAGGACTAGCGGCACCGGGGAGCTGTTTTTT. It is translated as CASSARTSGTGELFF.

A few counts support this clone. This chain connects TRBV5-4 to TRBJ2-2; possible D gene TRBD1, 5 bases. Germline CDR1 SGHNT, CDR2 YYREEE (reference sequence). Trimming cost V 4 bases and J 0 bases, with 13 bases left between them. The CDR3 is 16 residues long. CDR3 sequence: CASSPLTVANTGELFF. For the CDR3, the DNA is TGTGCCAGCAGCCCCCTGACAGTCGCGAACACCGGGGAGCTGTTTTTT.

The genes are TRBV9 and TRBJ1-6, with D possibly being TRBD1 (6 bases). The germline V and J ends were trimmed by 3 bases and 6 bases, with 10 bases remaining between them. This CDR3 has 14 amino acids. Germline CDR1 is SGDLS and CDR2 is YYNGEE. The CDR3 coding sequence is TGTGCCAGCAGCGGACAGGTACCTAATTCACCCCTCCACTTT. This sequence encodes CASSGQVPNSPLHF.